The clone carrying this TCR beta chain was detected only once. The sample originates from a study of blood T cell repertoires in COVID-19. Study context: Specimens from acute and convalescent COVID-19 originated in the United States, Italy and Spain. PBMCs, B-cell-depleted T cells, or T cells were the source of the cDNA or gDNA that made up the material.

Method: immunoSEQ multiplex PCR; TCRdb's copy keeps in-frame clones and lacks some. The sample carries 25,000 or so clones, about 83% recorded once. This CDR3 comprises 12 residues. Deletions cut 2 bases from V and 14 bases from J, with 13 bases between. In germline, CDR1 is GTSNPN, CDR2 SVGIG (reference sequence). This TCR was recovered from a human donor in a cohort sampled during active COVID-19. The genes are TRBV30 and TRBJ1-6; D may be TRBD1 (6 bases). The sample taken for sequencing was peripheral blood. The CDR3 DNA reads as TGTGCCTGGAGTAGCGGGGGCGGGTCCCTCCACTTT. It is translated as CAWSSGGGSLHF.